These 32 T cell receptor beta chains originate from one sample sequenced in a study of circulating and synovial CD4+ cells in juvenile arthritis. Assay used: immunoSEQ multiplex PCR; TCRdb lists only in-frame clones, some missing. The table records about 36,000 clones, approximately 96% of them present only once. Sequencing used CD4+ T cells from blood. The receptors derive from a human donor with juvenile idiopathic arthritis.

About this clone itself: One junction end disagrees with the germline gene, perhaps due to a read error. The same CDR3 arises from other DNA sequences in this sample as well. V is TRBV30 and J is TRBJ1-6; D possibly corresponds to TRBD1 (6 bases). The CDR3 contains 15 residues. Germline CDR1 GTSNPN, CDR2 SVGIG (reference sequence). CDR3 nucleotides: TGTGCCGGAAAAACCCAGGGGAAGTCTAATTCCCCCCTCCACTTT. Amino acids: CAGKTQGKSNSPLHF.

This chain links TRBV18 with TRBJ1-1, with a possible D match to TRBD1 (5 bases). V gave up 0 bases and J gave up 7 bases, with 12 bases separating them. The CDR3 runs 14 residues. Germline assignment: CDR1 KGHSH and CDR2 LQKENI. CDR3 amino acids: CASSPPMNRGEAFF. CDR3 nucleotides: TGTGCCAGCTCACCACCTATGAATAGGGGTGAAGCTTTCTTT.

The CDR3 loop reads CACRTEGGNTIYF. The DNA for the CDR3 is TGTGCCTGCAGGACGGAGGGTGGAAACACCATATATTTT. This sequence joins TRBV30 and TRBJ1-3, with D uncertain. From germline, CDR1 is GTSNPN and CDR2 SVGIG (reference sequence). The CDR3 has 13 amino acids. Trimming pared 6 bases from V and 3 bases from J, leaving 12 bases between.

V gene TRBV19 combines with J gene TRBJ1-5; 7 bases are a match to TRBD1. The CDR3 loop spans 16 amino acids. J gave up 4 bases and V 5 bases, and 11 bases lay outside the gene matches. Germline lookup yields CDR1 LNHDA and CDR2 SQIVND (reference sequence). CDR3 in DNA: TGTGCCAGTAGTCCCCAGACAGGGACAAGGAATCAGCCCCAGCATTTT. This sequence encodes CASSPQTGTRNQPQHF.

The genes are TRBV7-2 and TRBJ2-1; possible D gene TRBD2, 5 bases. The CDR3 runs 15 residues. V lost 4 bases, J lost 2 bases, and 12 bases lay in between. Germline CDR1 SGHTA, CDR2 FQGNSA. CDR3 bases: TGTGCCAGCAGCTACGGACTCGGGGCCTACAATGAGCAGTTCTTC. It codes for CASSYGLGAYNEQFF.

The rearrangement joins TRBV30 to TRBJ2-7; D is possibly TRBD2 (5 bases). Between the trimmed V and J ends, which lost 3 bases and 2 bases, there was a span of 14 bases. Germline values: CDR1 GTSNPN, CDR2 SVGIG (reference sequence). The CDR3 sequence is 14 residues long. Written as DNA, the CDR3 is TGTGCCTGGAGGGAAGGAGGAGTAACCTACGAGCAGTACTTC. It specifies CAWREGGVTYEQYF. The full variable domain, its missing parts supplied by reference TRBV30 and TRBJ2-7, is SQTIHQWPATLVQPVGSPLSLECTVEGTSNPNLYWYRQAAGRGLQLLFYSVGIGQISSEVPQNLSASRPQDRQFILSSKKLLLSDSGFYLCAWREGGVTYEQYFGPGTRLTVT.

The chain is built from TRBV10-3 and TRBJ2-1, with D possibly matching TRBD1 (5 bases). Germline V CDR1 and CDR2: ENHRY, SYGVKD. The length of the CDR3 is 13 residues. Trimming took 5 bases from V and 4 from J, leaving 9 bases between them. The CDR3 protein is CAISPTEYNEQFF. The CDR3 DNA reads as TGTGCCATCAGTCCGACAGAGTACAATGAGCAGTTCTTC.

Comment on this clone: One junction end does not reproduce the germline sequence, and a read error may be involved. The sample has other DNA sequences that encode this CDR3 too. The rearrangement links TRBV9 to TRBJ1-6; a weak D match, TRBD1 (5 bases). CDR3 length: 18 amino acids. Per the germline V gene, CDR1 is SGDLS and CDR2 is YYNGEE. The CDR3 sequence: CASSSRRGDGSYNSPLHF. DNA for the CDR3: TGTGCCAGCAGCTCCCGTCGGGGGGACGGGTCCTATAATTCCCCCCTCCACTTT.

The chain joins TRBV7-2 to TRBJ2-5; 9 bases match TRBD2. CDR1 and CDR2 from the germline V gene are SGHTA and FQGNSA. The CDR3 length is 17 residues. With V trimmed by 4 bases and J by 2 bases, 11 bases remained unmatched. CDR3 DNA sequence: TGTGCCAGCAGCTCCGCCCTCCTAGCGGGGTTACAAGAGACCCAGTACTTC. Amino acids: CASSSALLAGLQETQYF.

The sample holds one count of this clone. The rearrangement links TRBV19 to TRBJ2-2, with D possibly TRBD1 on 6 matching bases. Germline V gene lookup returns CDR1 LNHDA and CDR2 SQIVND (reference sequence). V gave up 5 bases and J gave up 6 bases, with 16 bases separating them. This CDR3 is 15 amino acids long. The CDR3 nucleotides are TGTGCCAGTAGTTTGCACAGGGAAGTTCCCGGGGAGCTGTTTTTT. It is translated as CASSLHREVPGELFF.

J is TRBJ2-3 and V is TRBV5-4; 11 nucleotides agree with TRBD2. The CDR3 length is 14 residues. V was clipped by 4 bases and J by 4 bases; unmatched bases: 2. Per germline, CDR1 SGHNT and CDR2 YYREEE (reference sequence). This CDR3 reads CASSRGLAADTQYF. The DNA of the CDR3 is TGTGCCAGCAGCCGGGGACTAGCGGCAGATACGCAGTATTTT.

The chain is built from TRBV18 and TRBJ1-3; 7 nucleotides line up with TRBD1. Germline trimming cut 4 bases from V and 0 bases from J; bases unmatched to any gene: 9. This CDR3 contains 17 residues. CDR1 and CDR2 from the germline V gene are KGHSH and LQKENI. Here the CDR3 reads CASSLLGQAYSGNTIYF. The CDR3 DNA reads TGTGCCAGCTCACTACTCGGACAGGCGTACTCTGGAAACACCATATATTTT.

The chain combines TRBV7-9 with TRBJ2-1; no reliable D call. The germline gives CDR1 SEHNR, CDR2 FQNEAQ (reference sequence). The germline V and J ends were trimmed by 8 bases and 1 base, with 15 bases remaining between them. The CDR3 has 15 amino acids. CDR3: CASDTRKWSYNEQFF. In DNA form, the CDR3 reads TGTGCCAGCGACACAAGGAAATGGTCCTACAATGAGCAGTTCTTC.

The chain carries TRBV18 and TRBJ1-4, with TRBD1 as a possible D gene (6 bases). The CDR3 spans 16 residues. The germline V gene has CDR1 KGHSH and CDR2 LQKENI. Trimming stripped 6 bases from V and 0 bases from J, with 14 bases between. The CDR3 sequence: CASSQGQLATNEKLFF. The CDR3 DNA follows: TGTGCCAGCTCCCAAGGACAGCTTGCAACTAATGAAAAACTGTTTTTT.

V and J are TRBV7-3 and TRBJ2-1, with a weak D call TRBD2 (6 bases). The V end lost 0 bases, the J end lost 6 bases, and 12 bases lay between the germline ends. Per germline, CDR1 SGHTA and CDR2 FQGTGA. The CDR3 contains 15 residues. CDR3 nucleotide sequence: TGTGCCAGCAGCTTAACGCCCGGGACTCCCAATGAGCAGTTCTTC. It translates to CASSLTPGTPNEQFF.

The J gene is TRBJ1-2, the V gene TRBV27; 7 bases map to TRBD1. The CDR3 totals 15 residues. J gave up 3 bases and V 5 bases, and 9 bases lay outside the gene matches. Germline V CDR1 and CDR2: MNHEY, SMNVEV (reference sequence). The CDR3 here is CASSPPGQNHYGYTF. The CDR3, as DNA: TGTGCCAGCAGTCCCCCGGGACAGAATCACTATGGCTACACCTTC.

This clone has a single count. The J gene is TRBJ1-2, the V gene TRBV6-5; 7 positions agree with TRBD1. The germline gives CDR1 MNHEY, CDR2 SVGAGI. Trimming cost V 0 bases and J 5 bases; bases outside gene matches: 6. The CDR3 is 15 residues long. CDR3 DNA sequence: TGTGCCAGCAGTTACTCGCCGGGACAGCCTTATGGCTACACCTTC. Translating it yields CASSYSPGQPYGYTF.

The chain carries TRBV2 and TRBJ2-7; the D gene is possibly TRBD2 (5 bases). The CDR3 has 11 amino acids. Germline loops: CDR1 SNHLY, CDR2 FYNNEI. V was clipped by 5 bases and J by 13 bases, with 15 bases between them. CDR3 sequence (DNA): TGTGCCAGCAGTAAAGAGGCTCGGGATTACTTC. Translation gives CASSKEARDYF.

This clone appeared a single time. The J gene is TRBJ1-1, the V gene TRBV7-2, with D possibly TRBD1 on 6 matching bases. The CDR3 is 15 amino acids. V lost 1 base and J lost 5, with 14 bases in between. The germline CDR1 and CDR2 sequences are SGHTA and FQGNSA. CDR3 in DNA: TGTGCCAGCAGCTTAGTAGCAGGGGATGGGACTGAAGCTTTCTTT. Translating it yields CASSLVAGDGTEAFF.

The chain is built from TRBV6-5 and TRBJ1-3; D is unclear. From germline, CDR1 is MNHEY and CDR2 SVGAGI. V lost 7 bases and J 2 bases, leaving 6 bases between the germline ends. The CDR3 consists of 12 residues. The CDR3 protein is CASISPGNTIYF. The CDR3 DNA follows: TGTGCCAGCATCTCCCCTGGAAACACCATATATTTT.

The chain joins TRBV2 to TRBJ2-1; 13 bases are shared with TRBD2. The CDR3 is made up of 15 amino acids. Looked up from germline, CDR1 is SNHLY and CDR2 is FYNNEI. J lost 7 bases, V lost 2 bases, and 2 bases had no gene match. Here the CDR3 reads CASSETSGGGNEQFF. The CDR3 nucleotides are TGTGCCAGCAGTGAAACTAGCGGGGGGGGAAATGAGCAGTTCTTC.

This clone showed up just once. J is TRBJ1-2 and V is TRBV29-1; D is unclear. The CDR3 is made up of 15 amino acids. CDR1 and CDR2 from the germline V gene are SQVTM and ANQGSEA. The V end lost 3 bases, the J end lost 4 bases, and 18 bases lay between the germline ends. The CDR3 coding sequence is TGCAGCGTTGAGTTGGTTGCGGCACCCATCTATGGCTACACCTTC. This sequence encodes CSVELVAAPIYGYTF.

The rearrangement joins TRBV30 to TRBJ1-5; 8 bases are shared with TRBD1. Losses at the gene ends were 5 bases for V and 5 bases for J; bases not matched to a gene: 11. The CDR3 is 15 amino acids. The V gene's germline CDR1 is GTSNPN and CDR2 SVGIG (reference sequence). CDR3 sequence reads: CAWGAQQGGHQPQHF. As DNA, the CDR3 is TGTGCCTGGGGGGCGCAACAGGGGGGTCATCAGCCCCAGCATTTT.

The V and J genes are TRBV27 and TRBJ2-5; TRBD1 matches at 11 bases. With the DNA end fitting TRBJ2-7 better, the J assignment may be wrong. Germline CDR1 and CDR2: MNHEY and SMNVEV (reference sequence). The CDR3 totals 17 residues. The DNA for the CDR3 is TGTGCCAGCAGTTTATCGCAGGACAGGGGGCAAACCTACGAGCAGTACTTC. Residues: CASSLSQDRGQTYEQYF.

The chain couples TRBV5-1 to TRBJ2-3; 11 positions match TRBD2. Germline V gene data show CDR1 as SGHRS and CDR2 as YFSETQ. The CDR3 covers 15 residues. The ends lost 1 base at V and 5 bases at J; junction bases unmatched: 3. CDR3 in DNA: TGCGCCAGCAGCTTGCTAGCGGGGGGAGGAGATACGCAGTATTTT. Its protein product is CASSLLAGGGDTQYF. Variable domain in full (rest from reference TRBV5-1 and TRBJ2-3): KAGVTQTPRYLIKTRGQQVTLSCSPISGHRSVSWYQQTPGQGLQFLFEYFSETQRNKGNFPGRFSGRQFSNSRSEMNVSTLELGDSALYLCASSLLAGGGDTQYFGPGTRLTVL.

This clone occurred once. The genes are TRBV13 and TRBJ2-1; 7 nucleotides line up with TRBD2. V dropped 5 bases and J dropped 0; count of bases not matched to a gene: 7. The CDR3 totals 16 residues. Germline V gene sequence: CDR1 PRHDT, CDR2 FYEKMQ (reference sequence). This CDR3 is CASSTPGGSSYNEQFF. Here the CDR3 DNA reads TGTGCCAGCAGCACCCCGGGGGGATCCTCCTACAATGAGCAGTTCTTC.

The gene calls are TRBV21-1 and TRBJ2-3; no check of the table's D call, TRBD1, against the DNA was made. TRBV21-1 is a pseudogene segment. The CDR3 extends over 21 amino acids. The CDR3 here is CASSKVPTIPRDRSGTDTQYF. CDR3 coding DNA: TGTGCCAGCAGCAAAGTTCCTACAATCCCGCGGGACAGGTCTGGCACAGATACGCAGTATTTT.

The genes are TRBV19 and TRBJ1-2, with 8 positions matching TRBD1. The germline CDR1 and CDR2 sequences are LNHDA and SQIVND (reference sequence). Trimming at V came to 5 bases and at J to 7 bases, leaving 12 bases not matched to a gene. This CDR3 is 15 amino acids long. CDR3 DNA: TGTGCCAGTAGTGCCCTACAGGGGGTTTTGGGTGGCTACACCTTC. This encodes CASSALQGVLGGYTF.

V gene TRBV20-1 combines with J gene TRBJ2-7; TRBD2 is a possible D gene (6 bases). CDR1 and CDR2 (germline): DFQATT, SNEGSKA (reference sequence). Trimming shortened V by 6 bases and J by 3 bases, and 9 bases separated the two germline ends. There are 11 residues in the CDR3. The CDR3 sequence is CSAKGLYEQYF. CDR3 nucleotides: TGCAGTGCCAAGGGACTCTACGAGCAGTACTTC.

The chain uses TRBV18 and TRBJ1-1; TRBD1 might be the D (6 bases). The CDR3 runs 15 residues. Trimming took 0 bases from V and 5 from J, leaving 13 bases between them. Germline V gives CDR1 KGHSH, CDR2 LQKENI. The CDR3 is CASSPPFEGGTEAFF. DNA for the CDR3: TGTGCCAGCTCACCACCGTTCGAGGGGGGGACTGAAGCTTTCTTT.

This clone appeared a single time. The chain is built from TRBV12-5 and TRBJ2-5, with D possibly matching TRBD1 (6 bases). Germline-derived CDR1 and CDR2 are LGHNT and FRNRAP. This CDR3 region has 18 residues. The V end was cut by 0 bases, the J end by 1 base, with 18 bases between. CDR3 residues: CASGLVPDGTTFQETQYF. The CDR3 DNA is TGTGCTAGTGGTTTGGTGCCCGACGGGACAACTTTCCAAGAGACCCAGTACTTC. Full variable domain (remainder filled in from reference TRBV12-5 and TRBJ2-5): DARVTQTPRHKVTEMGQEVTMRCQPILGHNTVFWYRQTMMQGLELLAYFRNRAPLDDSGMPKDRFSAEMPDATLATLKIQPSEPRDSAVYFCASGLVPDGTTFQETQYFGPGTRLLVL.

The chain links TRBV15 to TRBJ1-2; 7 positions match TRBD1. This CDR3 has 14 amino acids. V gave up 0 bases and J gave up 6 bases; unmatched junction bases: 4. Germline assignment: CDR1 LNHNV and CDR2 YYDKDF (reference sequence). The CDR3: CATSRETGSDGYTF. The DNA of the CDR3 is TGTGCCACCAGCAGAGAGACAGGGAGTGATGGCTACACCTTC.